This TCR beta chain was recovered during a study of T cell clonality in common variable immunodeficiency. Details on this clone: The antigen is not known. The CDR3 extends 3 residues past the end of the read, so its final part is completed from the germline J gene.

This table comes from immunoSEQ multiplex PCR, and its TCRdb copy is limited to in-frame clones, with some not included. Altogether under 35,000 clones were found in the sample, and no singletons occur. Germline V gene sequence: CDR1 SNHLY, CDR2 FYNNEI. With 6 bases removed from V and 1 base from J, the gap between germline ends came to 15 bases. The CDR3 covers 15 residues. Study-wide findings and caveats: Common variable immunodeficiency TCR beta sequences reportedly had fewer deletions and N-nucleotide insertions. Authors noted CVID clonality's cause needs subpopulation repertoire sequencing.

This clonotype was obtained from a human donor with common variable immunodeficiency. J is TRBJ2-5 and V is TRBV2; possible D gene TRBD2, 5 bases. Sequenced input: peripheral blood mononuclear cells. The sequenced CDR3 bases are TGTGCCAGCAGCTTAATACGGACTCCCCAAGAGACC. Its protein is CASSLIRTPQET. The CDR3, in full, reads CASSLIRTPQETQYF. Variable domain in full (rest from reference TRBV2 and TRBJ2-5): EPEVTQTPSHQVTQMGQEVILRCVPISNHLYFYWYRQILGQKVEFLVSFYNNEISEKSEIFDDQFSVERPDGSNFTLKIRSTKLEDSAMYFCASSLIRTPQETQYFGPGTRLLVL.